The T cell receptor (beta chain) under discussion was sequenced for a study of T cells in Graves' hyperthyroidism and ophthalmopathy. This clonotype has at least ten counts. Its specificity is unknown. The PBMCs studied were ones that came from 10 ml fresh peripheral blood. Germline values: CDR1 SQVTM, CDR2 ANQGSEA. V was clipped by 3 bases and J by 5 bases, with 8 bases between them. The CDR3 runs 11 residues. The CDR3 regions of TCR beta were amplified from RNA transcripts. When the TCR CDR3 underwent first-round RT-PCR, the HTBI primer set was used. In TCRdb, the multiplex PCR reads were re-called with MiXCR into one record per CDR3 protein. The repertoire holds some 440,000 distinct CDR3 sequences, with about a sixth as singletons. Regarding the study as a whole: Most thyroid clonotypes expanded above 0.001 appeared in blood too. Ophthalmopathy was distinguished from stable hyperthyroidism by 13 V-J signatures.

Sequencing was done on a sample of blood. V is TRBV29-1 and J is TRBJ2-7, with D tentatively TRBD2 (5 bases). The clonotype comes from a woman between 18 and 30 years old with Graves' hyperthyroidism. The CDR3 DNA sequence: TGCAGCGTTGAGGAGGCTCACGAGCAGTACTTC. As protein: CSVEEAHEQYF.